The 26 T cell receptor beta chains presented below share a single source sample, sequenced in a study of CD8 T cells in Susac syndrome. An amount of RNA that ranged from roughly 0.45 to 1 ug was reverse transcribed with random hexamers. TCRdb re-analysed the immunoSEQ multiplex PCR reads in MiXCR, keeping a single row per CDR3 protein. Here the sample spans just over 150,000 distinct CDR3 sequences, about 95% being singletons. Specimen: CD8+ T cells from PBMCs. These receptor sequences come from a human donor with multiple sclerosis.

The rearrangement links TRBV5-4 to TRBJ2-7, with D unresolved. This CDR3 spans 14 amino acids. The germline CDR1 and CDR2 sequences are SGHNT and YYREEE (reference sequence). The V gene lost 4 bases and the J gene lost 5 bases, with 16 bases spanning the gap. For the CDR3, the DNA is TGTGCCAGCAGCCCCCGGACCGCCTCAAACGAGCAGTACTTC. Amino acid sequence: CASSPRTASNEQYF.

The genes are TRBV3-1 and TRBJ1-2; D gene ambiguous. The V end was cut by 0 bases, the J end by 4 bases, with 18 bases between. Germline V gives CDR1 LGHDT, CDR2 YNNKEL (reference sequence). This CDR3 has 17 amino acids. CDR3 residues: CASSQEGSKGRGYGYTF. The CDR3 DNA sequence: TGTGCCAGCAGCCAAGAGGGAAGTAAGGGCAGAGGCTATGGCTACACCTTC. Using reference TRBV3-1 and TRBJ1-2 for the parts outside the CDR3, the full variable domain is DTAVSQTPKYLVTQMGNDKSIKCEQNLGHDTMYWYKQDSKKFLKIMFSYNNKELIINETVPNRFSPKSPDKAHLNLHINSLELGDSAVYFCASSQEGSKGRGYGYTFGSGTRLTVV.

This rearrangement joins TRBV20-1 to TRBJ1-2; D gene unclear. This CDR3 spans 13 amino acids. The ends were cut back, 6 bases at V and 7 bases at J, with 18 bases in the middle. Germline CDR1 and CDR2: DFQATT and SNEGSKA (reference sequence). The CDR3 DNA is TGCAGTGCCCGAGACCCCCTCAAAGTTGGCTACACCTTC. Translating gives CSARDPLKVGYTF.

This chain joins TRBV15 and TRBJ1-6, with 7 positions matching TRBD1. Germline V gene lookup returns CDR1 LNHNV and CDR2 YYDKDF (reference sequence). The V gene end was trimmed by 2 bases and the J gene end by 7 bases; junction bases not matched to a gene: 5. This CDR3 has 15 residues. The CDR3, as DNA: TGTGCCACCAGCAGACTAGGACAGGAGAATTCACCCCTCCACTTT. This encodes CATSRLGQENSPLHF. The full variable domain, in which reference TRBV15 and TRBJ1-6 provide the parts outside the CDR3, is DAMVIQNPRYQVTQFGKPVTLSCSQTLNHNVMYWYQQKSSQAPKLLFHYYDKDFNNEADTPDNFQSRRPNTSFCFLDIRSPGLGDTAMYLCATSRLGQENSPLHFGNGTRLTVT.

The CDR3 coding sequence is TGTGCCAGCAGCTCCCACGAATCCTACGAGCAGTACTTC. As protein: CASSSHESYEQYF. This chain uses TRBV7-6 with TRBJ2-7; D is uncertain. This CDR3 region has 13 residues. V was cut by 4 bases and J by 1 base, with 8 bases left in between. CDR1 SGHVS and CDR2 FNYEAQ come from the germline V gene.

The V and J genes are TRBV30 and TRBJ2-2; a possible D gene is TRBD1 (6 bases). This CDR3 is 15 amino acids long. Per germline, CDR1 GTSNPN and CDR2 SVGIG (reference sequence). Trimming removed 4 bases at V and 0 bases at J, with 12 bases between. Here the CDR3 reads CAWNTGTPNTGELFF. As DNA, the CDR3 is TGTGCCTGGAACACCGGGACACCGAACACCGGGGAGCTGTTTTTT.

This chain joins TRBV7-3 and TRBJ1-2; 9 positions match TRBD1. The CDR3 has 17 amino acids. Looked up from germline, CDR1 is SGHTA and CDR2 is FQGTGA. The V gene end was trimmed by 5 bases and the J gene end by 6 bases; junction bases not matched to a gene: 16. CDR3 sequence reads: CASSPTHGHWTGDGYTF. The CDR3 DNA is TGTGCCAGCAGCCCAACCCACGGCCACTGGACAGGGGATGGCTACACCTTC.

This clonotype appeared once. The chain combines TRBV12-3 or TRBV12-4 with TRBJ2-3, with 7 bases lining up with TRBD1. The J segment lost 6 bases and the V segment lost 3 bases, leaving 12 bases of the junction unmatched. The CDR3 sequence is 16 residues long. The CDR3 DNA reads TGTGCCAGCAGTTTGCCCGGGACAGTCGAGTGGGATACGCAGTATTTT. Amino acids: CASSLPGTVEWDTQYF.

The chain joins TRBV27 to TRBJ1-1; D possibly corresponds to TRBD1 (5 bases). V lost 2 bases to trimming and J lost 0 bases, with 10 bases between them. CDR3 length: 15 residues. Per the germline V gene, CDR1 is MNHEY and CDR2 is SMNVEV (reference sequence). Here the CDR3 reads CASSLRQYMNTEAFF. The CDR3 DNA reads as TGTGCCAGCAGTTTAAGACAGTACATGAACACTGAAGCTTTCTTT.

CDR3 region: CASLSGRTFF. CDR3 DNA: TGTGCCAGCCTCTCAGGACGAACTTTCTTT. The chain uses TRBV6-5 and TRBJ1-1; no reliable D call. CDR3 length: 10 amino acids. The V end lost 8 bases, the J end lost 12 bases, and 13 bases lay between the germline ends. The germline V gene has CDR1 MNHEY and CDR2 SVGAGI.

V gene TRBV5-1 combines with J gene TRBJ2-7; D uncertain. Germline V CDR1 and CDR2: SGHRS, YFSETQ. Trimming removed 3 bases at V and 7 bases at J, with 14 bases between. The CDR3 is 13 residues long. The CDR3 reads CASSSTSHDEQYF. The CDR3 bases are TGCGCCAGCAGCTCTACCTCACATGATGAGCAGTACTTC.

The chain joins TRBV6-4 to TRBJ2-1; TRBD2 aligns across 12 bases. J gave up 8 bases and V 3 bases, and 5 bases lay outside the gene matches. The germline V gene has CDR1 MRHNA and CDR2 SNTAGT. The CDR3 has 15 residues. CDR3 sequence (DNA): TGTGCCAGCAGTGAGAGGACTAGCGGGGTAGATGAGCAGTTCTTC. Encoded protein: CASSERTSGVDEQFF.

The chain recombines TRBV5-6 with TRBJ2-7; D is unclear. Germline CDR1 and CDR2: SGHDT and YYEEEE. Trimming removed 0 bases from V and 5 bases from J, with 9 bases in between. The CDR3 covers 13 residues. Here the CDR3 reads CASSLGDRHEQYF. CDR3 in DNA: TGTGCCAGCAGCTTGGGTGATCGCCACGAGCAGTACTTC.

The chain links TRBV2 to TRBJ2-7, with D tentatively TRBD1 (7 bases). Germline-derived CDR1 and CDR2 are SNHLY and FYNNEI. The V end lost 7 bases, the J end lost 3 bases, and 13 bases lay between the germline ends. The CDR3 has 13 amino acids. CDR3 DNA: TGTGCCAGCAACCGCGGGGACAGCTACGAGCAGTACGTC. Translated, it gives CASNRGDSYEQYV.

This chain joins TRBV20-1 and TRBJ1-1; 9 positions match TRBD1. The CDR3 consists of 14 residues. V lost 2 bases to trimming and J lost 0 bases; unmatched junction nucleotides: 1. Germline V gene data show CDR1 as DFQATT and CDR2 as SNEGSKA (reference sequence). CDR3 residues: CSARRTGVNTEAFF. The CDR3 nucleotides read TGCAGTGCTAGACGGACAGGGGTGAACACTGAAGCTTTCTTT.

The chain joins TRBV9 to TRBJ2-3; D is uncertain. Trimming left V 3 bases short and J 5 bases short, with 13 bases between. Germline CDR1 and CDR2: SGDLS and YYNGEE. The CDR3 runs to 14 residues. CDR3 coding DNA: TGTGCCAGCAGCGCGGTTGCAGGTCAAGATACGCAGTATTTT. Protein product: CASSAVAGQDTQYF.

Comment on this clonotype: One end of the junction does not line up with germline, which may come from a read error. The rearrangement links TRBV30 to TRBJ1-4; D gene ambiguous. The germline gives CDR1 GTSNPN, CDR2 SVGIG (reference sequence). The length of the CDR3 is 13 residues. For the CDR3, the DNA is TGCGCCTGGAGCCTAGATACACAGGAAAAACTGTTTTTT. Translated: CAWSLDTQEKLFF.

A few counts support this clonotype. J is TRBJ1-2 and V is TRBV9; a possible D gene is TRBD1 (6 bases). The V end lost 5 bases, the J end lost 2 bases, and 16 bases lay between the germline ends. Germline CDR1 SGDLS, CDR2 YYNGEE. This CDR3 region has 15 residues. The CDR3 bases are TGTGCCAGCAGTGTCGCGACAGGTTGGAACTATGGCTACACCTTC. Translated: CASSVATGWNYGYTF.

This chain connects TRBV12-3 or TRBV12-4 to TRBJ2-7; weak D call: TRBD1 (5 bases). The V end was cut by 3 bases, the J end by 0 bases, with 9 bases between. This CDR3 has 14 residues. The CDR3 here is CASSFPRVSYEQYF. The CDR3, as DNA: TGTGCCAGCAGTTTTCCCAGGGTCTCCTACGAGCAGTACTTC.

The chain carries TRBV2 and TRBJ2-3, with 14 bases identical to TRBD2. CDR1 SNHLY and CDR2 FYNNEI come from the germline V gene. Trimming cost V 8 bases and J 1 base; bases outside gene matches: 11. This CDR3 comprises 18 residues. Here the CDR3 DNA reads TGTGCCAGCGGGACGACTAGCGGGGGGGCCACGGGCACAGATACGCAGTATTTT. This translates into CASGTTSGGATGTDTQYF.

V gene TRBV30 combines with J gene TRBJ2-3; TRBD1 matches 9 bases. The CDR3 extends over 16 amino acids. V shed 0 bases and J 0 bases; nucleotides not matched to a gene: 4. Germline V gene lookup returns CDR1 GTSNPN and CDR2 SVGIG (reference sequence). The chain's CDR3 is CAWSVGGTGSTDTQYF. CDR3 nucleotides: TGTGCCTGGAGTGTAGGAGGGACAGGGAGCACAGATACGCAGTATTTT.

The V call is TRBV3-1, the J call TRBJ2-7; 11 bases align to TRBD2. The V and J ends lost 3 bases and 3 bases, in that order; junction bases with no gene match: 13. This CDR3 has 18 residues. CDR1 is LGHDT, CDR2 YNNKEL, per germline (reference sequence). The CDR3 spells CASSQPTPTSGGLYEQYF. The DNA of the CDR3 is TGTGCCAGCAGCCAGCCCACCCCAACTAGCGGGGGACTCTACGAGCAGTACTTC.

This chain connects TRBV19 to TRBJ1-1; TRBD1 aligns across 9 bases. Germline loops: CDR1 LNHDA, CDR2 SQIVND (reference sequence). This CDR3 region has 17 residues. The junction had 9 bases not matched to a gene; V was cut back by 4 bases and J by 0 bases. Here the CDR3 DNA reads TGTGCCAGTAGTACGTCCGGGACAGGGCGCTTGAACACTGAAGCTTTCTTT. Amino acids: CASSTSGTGRLNTEAFF.

The CDR3 coding sequence is TGTGCCAGTAGTAAACAGGGGGCATCACCCCTCCACTTT. It specifies CASSKQGASPLHF. The chain links TRBV19 to TRBJ1-6; 9 positions agree with TRBD1. The CDR3 extends over 13 amino acids. Germline V lookup: CDR1 LNHDA, CDR2 SQIVND (reference sequence). The V and J ends lost 4 bases and 10 bases, in that order; junction bases with no gene match: 2.

V and J are TRBV7-2 and TRBJ2-6; no clear D. Trimming stripped 5 bases from V and 0 bases from J, with 5 bases between. The germline CDR1 and CDR2 sequences are SGHTA and FQGNSA. The CDR3 is 14 residues long. CDR3 nucleotide sequence: TGTGCCAGCAGCCATACCTCTGGGGCCAACGTCCTGACTTTC. Encoded protein: CASSHTSGANVLTF.

The chain is built from TRBV30 and TRBJ1-1; D remains unclear. The CDR3 consists of 12 residues. V was shortened by 8 bases and J by 0 bases, with 10 bases between the two germline ends. Germline CDR1 reads GTSNPN; CDR2 reads SVGIG (reference sequence). CDR3 protein: CAQLQMNTEAFF. CDR3 DNA sequence: TGTGCCCAACTTCAGATGAACACTGAAGCTTTCTTT.